The clone carrying this T cell receptor beta chain was seen repeatedly, ten times or more. Its cognate antigen is unknown. The sample originates from a study of identical twins. Using its own MiXCR run on the 5' RACE reads, TCRdb lists one record per CDR3 protein. The sample lists 1.5 million to 2 million distinct CDR3 sequences; around 33% were seen once. Germline CDR1 and CDR2: SGDLS and YYNGEE. The V end was cut by 2 bases, the J end by 0 bases, with 4 bases between. The CDR3 length is 13 residues. Whole-study results and caveats: Out-of-frame alpha sequences shared by twins showed excess low generation probability.

The clonotype comes from a newborn girl in good health. Sequencing was carried out using cord blood. The chain employs TRBV9 and TRBJ2-3, with no clear D. CDR3 in amino acids: CASSVTSTDTQYF. The CDR3 DNA follows: TGTGCCAGCAGCGTGACTAGCACAGATACGCAGTATTTT.